The clone carrying this T cell receptor (beta chain) appeared many times. Its antigen remains unidentified. These data are taken from a study of response to subunit inactivated influenza vaccine. Study observations and caveats: Authors suggested that a seasonal influenza vaccination recruits few new T cells each time.

MiXCR, run by TCRdb on the RT-PCR reads, gives a single entry per CDR3 protein. Among 700,000 to 800,000 distinct CDR3 sequences listed, around a sixth were seen once. Germline CDR1 reads SGHDT; CDR2 reads YYEEEE. The CDR3 is made up of 15 amino acids. Losses at the gene ends were 3 bases for V and 5 bases for J; bases not matched to a gene: 3. The rearrangement uses TRBV5-6 and TRBJ2-1, with 12 positions matching TRBD2. The TCR comes from a man over 45 who received an inactivated influenza vaccine. The starting material was PBMCs from blood, obtained about 5 days after vaccination. In DNA form, the CDR3 reads TGTGCCAGCAGCTCCGGACTAGCGGGGAACAATGAGCAGTTCTTC. It specifies CASSSGLAGNNEQFF.